This T cell receptor (beta chain) was found in a study of shared clonotypes between healthy human individuals. Findings and limits, study-wide: It was the non-shared clonotypes that had lower generation probabilities than clonotypes shared by all four donors.

Every immunoSEQ plate was one replicate of a subset's evenly spread DNA. This table comes from immunoSEQ multiplex PCR, and its TCRdb copy is limited to in-frame clones, with some not included. Of around 1.6 million clones in the sample, around 98% are singletons; the top ten hold 0.4% to 0.55%. With respect to this clone: Antigen: not known.

Every donor, a Caucasian adult, lived in Nashville, Tennessee. Both subsets, CD45RA+ naive and CD45RA-negative memory, were split from the CD4+ cells. Looked up from germline, CDR1 is SGHRS and CDR2 is YFSETQ. V lost 2 bases, J lost 3 bases, and 11 bases lay in between. CDR3 size: 15 residues. The TCR sequence derives from a man in his thirties or forties in good health. J is TRBJ1-4 and V is TRBV5-1; D uncertain. The source material was naive CD4+ T cells sorted from blood. Subset specified: CD45RA+ positively selected. For the CDR3, the DNA is TGCGCCAGCAGCTTTTCGGGAACCGCTAATGAAAAACTGTTTTTT. Its translation is CASSFSGTANEKLFF.